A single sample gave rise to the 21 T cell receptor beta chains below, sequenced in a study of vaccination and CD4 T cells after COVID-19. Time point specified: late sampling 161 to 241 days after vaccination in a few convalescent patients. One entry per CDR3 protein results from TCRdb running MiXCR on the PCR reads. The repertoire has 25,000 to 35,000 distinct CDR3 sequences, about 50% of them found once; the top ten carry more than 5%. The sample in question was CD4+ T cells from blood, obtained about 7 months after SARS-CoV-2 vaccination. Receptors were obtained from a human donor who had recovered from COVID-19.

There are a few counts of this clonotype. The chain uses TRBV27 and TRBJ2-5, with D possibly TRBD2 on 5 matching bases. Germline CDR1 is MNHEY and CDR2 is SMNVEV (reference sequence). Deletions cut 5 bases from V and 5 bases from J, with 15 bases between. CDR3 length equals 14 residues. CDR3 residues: CASSRTVPGETQYF. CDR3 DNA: TGTGCCAGCAGTCGAACAGTCCCGGGGGAGACCCAGTACTTC.

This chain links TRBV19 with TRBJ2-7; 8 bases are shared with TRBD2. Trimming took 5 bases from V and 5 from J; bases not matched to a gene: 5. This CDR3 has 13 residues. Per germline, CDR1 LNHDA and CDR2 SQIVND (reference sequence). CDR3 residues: CASSPGLVDEQYF. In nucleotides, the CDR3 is TGTGCCAGTAGTCCGGGACTAGTCGACGAGCAGTACTTC.

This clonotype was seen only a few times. The CDR3 coding sequence is TGTGCCAGTAGTATGGGAGAGACCCAGTACTTC. Its translation: CASSMGETQYF. This sequence joins TRBV19 and TRBJ2-5; D is unresolved. V lost 3 bases and J 4 bases, leaving 3 bases between the germline ends. Germline CDR1 LNHDA, CDR2 SQIVND (reference sequence). This CDR3 comprises 11 residues.

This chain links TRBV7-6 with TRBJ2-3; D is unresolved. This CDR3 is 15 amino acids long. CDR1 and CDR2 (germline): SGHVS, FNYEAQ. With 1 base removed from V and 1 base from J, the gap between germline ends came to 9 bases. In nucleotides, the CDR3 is TGTGCCAGCAGCTTAGTACCTACAGGCACAGATACGCAGTATTTT. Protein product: CASSLVPTGTDTQYF.

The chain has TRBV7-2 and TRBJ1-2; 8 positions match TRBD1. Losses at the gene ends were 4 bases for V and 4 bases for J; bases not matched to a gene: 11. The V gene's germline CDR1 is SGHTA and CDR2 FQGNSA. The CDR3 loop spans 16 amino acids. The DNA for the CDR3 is TGTGCCAGCAGCTCCCGTACAGGGGGGGCCCTCTATGGCTACACCTTC. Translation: CASSSRTGGALYGYTF.

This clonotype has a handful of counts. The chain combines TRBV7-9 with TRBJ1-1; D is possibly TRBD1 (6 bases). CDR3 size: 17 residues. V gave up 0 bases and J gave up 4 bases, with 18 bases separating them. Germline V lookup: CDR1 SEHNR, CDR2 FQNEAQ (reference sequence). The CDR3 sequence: CASSLAEGEGVVTEAFF. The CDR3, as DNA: TGTGCCAGCAGCTTAGCGGAGGGGGAAGGGGTTGTCACTGAAGCTTTCTTT.

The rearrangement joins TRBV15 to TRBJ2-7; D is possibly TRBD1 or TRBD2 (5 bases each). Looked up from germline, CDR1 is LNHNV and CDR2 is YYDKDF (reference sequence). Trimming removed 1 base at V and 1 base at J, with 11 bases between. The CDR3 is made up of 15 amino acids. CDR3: CATSRGGTASYEQYF. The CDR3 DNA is TGTGCCACCAGCAGAGGTGGGACGGCATCCTACGAGCAGTACTTC.

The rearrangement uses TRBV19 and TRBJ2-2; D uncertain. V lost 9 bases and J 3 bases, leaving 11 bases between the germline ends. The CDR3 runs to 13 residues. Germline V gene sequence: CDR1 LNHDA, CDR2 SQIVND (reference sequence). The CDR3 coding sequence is TGTGCCAGCAGCCTTTTGGACACCGGGGAGCTGTTTTTT. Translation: CASSLLDTGELFF. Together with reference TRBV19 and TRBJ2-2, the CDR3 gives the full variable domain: DGGITQSPKYLFRKEGQNVTLSCEQNLNHDAMYWYRQDPGQGLRLIYYSQIVNDFQKGDIAEGYSVSREKKESFPLTVTSAQKNPTAFYLCASSLLDTGELFFGEGSRLTVL.

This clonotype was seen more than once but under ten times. The CDR3 region is CSVLGSYGYTF. CDR3 nucleotides: TGCAGTGTCCTTGGCAGCTATGGCTACACCTTC. The chain carries TRBV20-1 and TRBJ1-2; D unclear. Germline loops: CDR1 DFQATT, CDR2 SNEGSKA (reference sequence). Trimming pared 7 bases from V and 4 bases from J, leaving 10 bases between. This CDR3 is 11 amino acids long.

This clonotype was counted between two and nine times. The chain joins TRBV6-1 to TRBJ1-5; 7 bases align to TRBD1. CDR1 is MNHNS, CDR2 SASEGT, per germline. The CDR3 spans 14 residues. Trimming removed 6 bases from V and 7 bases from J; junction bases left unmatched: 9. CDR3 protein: CASRRRQGWQPQHF. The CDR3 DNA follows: TGTGCCAGCAGACGCCGACAGGGTTGGCAGCCCCAGCATTTT.

CDR3 sequence: CASSESMSFYEQYF. The CDR3 nucleotides read TGTGCCAGCAGTGAAAGTATGTCCTTCTACGAGCAGTACTTC. This sequence joins TRBV6-1 and TRBJ2-7, with D uncertain. Germline CDR1 is MNHNS and CDR2 is SASEGT. The CDR3 runs 14 residues. Trimming pared 2 bases from V and 3 bases from J, leaving 11 bases between.

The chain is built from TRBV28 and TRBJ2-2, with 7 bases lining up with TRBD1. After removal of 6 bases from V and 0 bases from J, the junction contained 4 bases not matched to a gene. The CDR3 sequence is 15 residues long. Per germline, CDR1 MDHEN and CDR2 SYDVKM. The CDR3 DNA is TGTGCCAGCAGCAGGGACAGCGCGAACACCGGGGAGCTGTTTTTT. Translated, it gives CASSRDSANTGELFF.

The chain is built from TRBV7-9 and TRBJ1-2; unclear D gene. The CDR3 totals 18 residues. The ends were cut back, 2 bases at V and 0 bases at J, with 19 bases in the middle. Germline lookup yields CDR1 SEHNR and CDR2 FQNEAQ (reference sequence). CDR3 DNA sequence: TGTGCCAGCAGCTTAAATCCAAGTGTACCCATATCTAACTATGGCTACACCTTC. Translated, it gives CASSLNPSVPISNYGYTF.

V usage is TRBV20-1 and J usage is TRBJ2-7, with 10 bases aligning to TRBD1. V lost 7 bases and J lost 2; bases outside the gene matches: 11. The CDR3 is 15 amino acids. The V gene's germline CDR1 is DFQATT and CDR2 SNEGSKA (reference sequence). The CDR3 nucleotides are TGCAGTGTCCCCGGGGGGACAGGGGATGCCTACGAGCAGTACTTC. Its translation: CSVPGGTGDAYEQYF.

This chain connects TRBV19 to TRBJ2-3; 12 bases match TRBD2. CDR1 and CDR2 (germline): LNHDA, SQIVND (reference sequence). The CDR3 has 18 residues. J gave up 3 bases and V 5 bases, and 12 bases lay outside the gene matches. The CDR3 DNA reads TGTGCCAGTAGTCCAGGGGCCCGACTAGCGGGAGTTACAGATACGCAGTATTTT. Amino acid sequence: CASSPGARLAGVTDTQYF.

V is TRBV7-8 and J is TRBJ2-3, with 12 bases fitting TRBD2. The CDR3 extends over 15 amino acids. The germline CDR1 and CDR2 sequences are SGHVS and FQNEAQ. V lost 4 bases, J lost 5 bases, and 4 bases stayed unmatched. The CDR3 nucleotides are TGTGCCAGCAGCTCTGGACTAGCGGGACGAGATACGCAGTATTTT. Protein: CASSSGLAGRDTQYF.

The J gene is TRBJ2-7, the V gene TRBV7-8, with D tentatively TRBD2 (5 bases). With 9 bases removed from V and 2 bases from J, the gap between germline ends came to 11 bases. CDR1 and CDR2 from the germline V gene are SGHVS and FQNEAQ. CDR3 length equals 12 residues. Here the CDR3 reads CASSVITYEQYF. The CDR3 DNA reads TGTGCCAGTAGCGTTATTACCTACGAGCAGTACTTC. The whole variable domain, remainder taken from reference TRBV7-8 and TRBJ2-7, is GAGVSQSPRYKVAKRGQDVALRCDPISGHVSLFWYQQALGQGPEFLTYFQNEAQLDKSGLPSDRFFAERPEGSVSTLKIQRTQQEDSAVYLCASSVITYEQYFGPGTRLTVT.

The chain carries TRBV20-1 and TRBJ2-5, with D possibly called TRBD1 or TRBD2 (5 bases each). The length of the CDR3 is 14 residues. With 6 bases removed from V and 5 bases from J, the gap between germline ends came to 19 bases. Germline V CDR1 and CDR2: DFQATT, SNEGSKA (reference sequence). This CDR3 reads CSAQKGGGRETQYF. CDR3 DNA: TGCAGTGCGCAAAAAGGTGGGGGACGGGAGACCCAGTACTTC.

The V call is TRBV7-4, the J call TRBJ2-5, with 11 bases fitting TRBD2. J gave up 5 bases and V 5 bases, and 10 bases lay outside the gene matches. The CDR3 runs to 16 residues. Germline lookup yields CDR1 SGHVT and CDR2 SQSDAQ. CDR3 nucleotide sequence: TGTGCCAGCAGCGGGGGGAGACTAGCGGGATCCGAGACCCAGTACTTC. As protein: CASSGGRLAGSETQYF.

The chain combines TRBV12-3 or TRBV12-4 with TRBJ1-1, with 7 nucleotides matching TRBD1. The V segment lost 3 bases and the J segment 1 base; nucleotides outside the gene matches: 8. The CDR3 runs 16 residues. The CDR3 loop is CASSLGARDRNTEAFF. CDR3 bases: TGTGCCAGCAGTTTGGGGGCCCGGGACAGGAACACTGAAGCTTTCTTT.

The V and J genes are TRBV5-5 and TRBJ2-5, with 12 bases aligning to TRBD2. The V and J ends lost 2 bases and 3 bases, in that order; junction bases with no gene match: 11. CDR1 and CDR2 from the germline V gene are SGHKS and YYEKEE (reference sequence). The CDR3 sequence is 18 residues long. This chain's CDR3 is CASSLLTSGSGTEETQYF. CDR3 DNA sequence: TGTGCCAGCAGCTTATTGACTAGCGGGAGCGGGACTGAAGAGACCCAGTACTTC.